This TCR beta chain is drawn from a study of T cells in Graves' hyperthyroidism and ophthalmopathy. Study details: Peripheral blood was collected at initial diagnosis, before any treatment. Overall study results and limits: Ophthalmopathy was told apart from stable hyperthyroidism by a 13 V-J model.

On this clonotype: Its antigen is unidentified.

Graves' hyperthyroidism was deemed stable absent ophthalmopathy progression within 18 months. TCR beta CDR3 region amplification was performed from RNA transcripts. HTBI primers drove first-round RT-PCR of the TCR CDR3. TCRdb reprocessed the multiplex PCR reads with MiXCR, giving one entry per CDR3 protein. The table lists about 560,000 distinct CDR3 sequences, 16% of them singletons. This CDR3 spans 12 amino acids. Trimming shortened V by 7 bases and J by 0 bases, and 6 bases separated the two germline ends. Germline CDR1 and CDR2: MGHRA and YSYEKL. The source material was blood. The chain is built from TRBV4-1 and TRBJ2-5; D unresolved. This receptor was taken from a woman under 30 with Graves' hyperthyroidism. The CDR3 nucleotides read TGCGCCAGCAAGGGCAACCAAGAGACCCAGTACTTC. This gives the protein CASKGNQETQYF.